The 24 T cell receptor beta chains listed next were all sequenced from one sample in a study of blood T cell repertoires in COVID-19. TCRdb's table, derived via immunoSEQ multiplex PCR, lists solely in-frame clones and lacks some. The sample contains about 250,000 clones, just over 85% of which appear only once. The sample consisted of peripheral blood. The origin of the receptors is a man older than 75 with acute or convalescent COVID-19.

This chain connects TRBV6-5 to TRBJ1-2, with a weak D call TRBD1 (5 bases). The V gene lost 6 bases and the J gene lost 2 bases, with 16 bases spanning the gap. Germline assignment: CDR1 MNHEY and CDR2 SVGAGI. CDR3 length: 15 amino acids. This chain's CDR3 is CASSHDPPGNYGYTF. In DNA form, the CDR3 reads TGTGCCAGCAGCCACGACCCCCCAGGGAACTATGGCTACACCTTC.

The chain is built from TRBV19 and TRBJ2-7; 8 positions match TRBD1. Germline V CDR1 and CDR2: LNHDA, SQIVND (reference sequence). The ends lost 1 base at V and 5 bases at J; junction bases unmatched: 4. The CDR3 is 14 amino acids. CDR3 sequence reads: CASSIGQGFDEQYF. The CDR3 coding sequence is TGTGCCAGTAGTATAGGACAGGGGTTCGACGAGCAGTACTTC.

The gene calls are TRBV7-2 and TRBJ2-3; TRBD2 might be the D (6 bases). Germline loops: CDR1 SGHTA, CDR2 FQGNSA. V was trimmed by 5 bases and J by 2 bases, leaving 11 bases between them. The CDR3 is 14 amino acids. CDR3 nucleotides: TGTGCCAGCAGCCAGACTAGGGTCACAGATACGCAGTATTTT. It translates to CASSQTRVTDTQYF.

This rearrangement joins TRBV3-1 (or the pseudogene TRBV3-2) to TRBJ2-1, with 8 bases lining up with TRBD1. The CDR3 runs to 14 residues. Germline V gene lookup returns CDR1 LGHDT and CDR2 YNNKEL (reference sequence). With V trimmed by 2 bases and J by 7 bases, 4 bases remained unmatched. The CDR3 sequence is CASSQSRGRNEQFF. DNA for the CDR3: TGTGCCAGCAGCCAATCCAGGGGGCGGAATGAGCAGTTCTTC.

A few counts support this clone. CDR3: CASSTLAGVSNTQYF. DNA for the CDR3: TGTGCCAGCAGCACGCTAGCGGGAGTTTCAAATACGCAGTATTTT. The chain couples TRBV5-5 to TRBJ2-3, with TRBD2 matching 10 bases. The CDR3 is made up of 15 amino acids. The V segment lost 4 bases and the J segment 7 bases; nucleotides outside the gene matches: 9. Germline V gene data show CDR1 as SGHKS and CDR2 as YYEKEE (reference sequence).

The chain joins TRBV4-1 to TRBJ2-1; D call uncertain. The CDR3 is 21 residues long. Trimming took 0 bases from V and 5 from J, leaving 29 bases between them. Germline CDR1 is MGHRA and CDR2 is YSYEKL. The CDR3 DNA reads as TGCGCCAGCAGCCAAGAACCCAAGATTTTGCCTCGTACAAATGCGGACAATGAGCAGTTCTTC. Translation: CASSQEPKILPRTNADNEQFF.

This chain links TRBV4-1 with TRBJ1-6, with 7 bases lining up with TRBD1. V shed 2 bases, J shed 5 bases, and the junction held 9 bases outside the gene matches. CDR3 size: 17 residues. The germline gives CDR1 MGHRA, CDR2 YSYEKL. CDR3 in amino acids: CASSQQRQGLDNSPLHF. CDR3 DNA: TGCGCCAGCAGCCAACAGAGACAGGGACTTGATAATTCACCCCTCCACTTT.

The chain recombines TRBV11-3 with TRBJ2-3, with 11 positions matching TRBD1. CDR3 length: 16 residues. CDR1 SGHNT and CDR2 YENEEA come from the germline V gene. V was pared by 5 bases and J by 3 bases, with 7 bases of the junction left unmatched. CDR3 nucleotide sequence: TGTGCCAGCAGCCCACAAGGACAGGGGGCGACAGATACGCAGTATTTT. Translating gives CASSPQGQGATDTQYF.

In this sample, this clone turned up a few times. The CDR3 nucleotides are TGTGCCAGCAGTTTATCCCCCGGGTTGGGGTCGGGGGCCTACGAGCAGTACTTC. Protein sequence: CASSLSPGLGSGAYEQYF. V and J are TRBV28 and TRBJ2-7; TRBD2 might be the D (6 bases). The germline V and J ends were trimmed by 1 base and 2 bases, with 21 bases remaining between them. The germline V gene encodes CDR1 MDHEN and CDR2 SYDVKM. CDR3 length: 18 amino acids.

The J gene is TRBJ1-3, the V gene TRBV28; possible D gene TRBD1, 5 bases. The CDR3 totals 14 residues. CDR1 is MDHEN and CDR2 is SYDVKM in the germline V gene. The germline V and J ends were trimmed by 4 bases and 4 bases, with 11 bases remaining between them. CDR3 sequence reads: CASSSIQAGNTIYF. The CDR3 region has the DNA TGTGCCAGCAGTTCCATACAGGCCGGAAACACCATATATTTT.

The table lists this clone with a count of one. V and J are TRBV25-1 and TRBJ2-2, with unresolved D. This CDR3 region has 16 residues. CDR1 is MGHDK, CDR2 SYGVNS, per germline. Trimming cost V 2 bases and J 1 base, with 11 bases left between them. This CDR3 is CASSEQPRVNTGELFF. The CDR3 DNA reads TGTGCCAGCAGTGAACAGCCCCGGGTGAACACCGGGGAGCTGTTTTTT.

The rearrangement uses TRBV27 and TRBJ1-1; D ambiguous. V lost 3 bases and J 3 bases, leaving 8 bases between the germline ends. Germline V gives CDR1 MNHEY, CDR2 SMNVEV (reference sequence). The CDR3 has 13 amino acids. This chain's CDR3 is CASSFLRDTEAFF. DNA of the CDR3: TGTGCCAGCAGTTTCCTCCGGGACACTGAAGCTTTCTTT.

This chain links TRBV3-1 (or the pseudogene TRBV3-2) with TRBJ2-2; D is unresolved. The V end was cut by 5 bases, the J end by 7 bases, with 8 bases between. The germline V gene has CDR1 LGHDT and CDR2 YNNKEL (reference sequence). The CDR3 sequence is 12 residues long. DNA for the CDR3: TGTGCCAGCAGCAGAAGAGACGGGGAGCTGTTTTTT. It translates to CASSRRDGELFF.

The chain combines TRBV18 with TRBJ2-2; 7 bases are a match to TRBD1. The CDR3 has 15 amino acids. Germline CDR1 KGHSH, CDR2 LQKENI. Trimming cost V 3 bases and J 4 bases; bases outside gene matches: 5. The CDR3 sequence: CASSPTGSVTGELFF. The DNA of the CDR3 is TGTGCCAGCTCACCGACAGGGTCGGTCACCGGGGAGCTGTTTTTT.

In this sample, this clone turned up a few times. The J gene is TRBJ2-7, the V gene TRBV25-1; D unresolved. Trimming cost V 6 bases and J 0 bases, with 9 bases left between them. The CDR3 length is 13 residues. In germline, CDR1 is MGHDK, CDR2 SYGVNS. This CDR3 is CASSPGYSYEQYF. Here the CDR3 DNA reads TGTGCCAGCAGCCCGGGTTACTCCTACGAGCAGTACTTC.

J is TRBJ1-6 and V is TRBV7-2, with 7 bases fitting TRBD1. The CDR3 is 14 amino acids. J was trimmed by 7 bases and V by 3 bases; bases with no gene match: 3. Germline V gives CDR1 SGHTA, CDR2 FQGNSA. CDR3 in DNA: TGTGCCAGCAGCTTCGACAGGGTGAATTCACCCCTCCACTTT. The encoded protein is CASSFDRVNSPLHF.

This chain links TRBV7-9 with TRBJ2-3; 9 bases match TRBD1. In germline, CDR1 is SEHNR, CDR2 FQNEAQ (reference sequence). V was pared by 5 bases and J by 3 bases, with 6 bases of the junction left unmatched. This CDR3 spans 15 amino acids. As DNA, the CDR3 is TGTGCCAGCAGCGGGACAGGGCGGGAGACAGATACGCAGTATTTT. Amino acids: CASSGTGRETDTQYF.

The chain is built from TRBV28 and TRBJ1-2; 9 positions agree with TRBD1. CDR3 length equals 15 residues. The ends lost 5 bases at V and 4 bases at J; junction bases unmatched: 8. Germline lookup yields CDR1 MDHEN and CDR2 SYDVKM. CDR3 coding DNA: TGTGCCAGCAGTATGGGACAGGGAAACCTCTATGGCTACACCTTC. Translation: CASSMGQGNLYGYTF.

The chain combines TRBV5-6 with TRBJ2-1; D gene unclear. CDR3 length equals 12 residues. From germline, CDR1 is SGHDT and CDR2 YYEEEE. V was pared by 0 bases and J by 15 bases, with 13 bases between. The CDR3: CASSLESRSLFF. The CDR3 DNA reads as TGTGCCAGCAGCTTGGAAAGCCGATCGCTGTTCTTC.

CDR3 sequence: CASSLDRSQETQYF. CDR3 sequence (DNA): TGTGCCAGCAGTCTCGACAGGAGTCAAGAGACCCAGTACTTC. The V call is TRBV6-5, the J call TRBJ2-5, with a tentative D call TRBD1 (6 bases). Trimming cost V 5 bases and J 2 bases, with 12 bases left between them. Per the germline V gene, CDR1 is MNHEY and CDR2 is SVGAGI. This CDR3 contains 14 residues.

V usage is TRBV6-5 and J usage is TRBJ2-2; 9 bases are a match to TRBD1. Looked up from germline, CDR1 is MNHEY and CDR2 is SVGAGI. The ends lost 2 bases at V and 7 bases at J; junction bases unmatched: 5. CDR3 length equals 15 residues. The CDR3 region is CASSYRGQGSGELFF. The CDR3 region has the DNA TGTGCCAGCAGTTACCGGGGACAGGGAAGCGGGGAGCTGTTTTTT.

This sequence joins TRBV6-5 and TRBJ2-7, with unresolved D. V was trimmed by 6 bases and J by 2 bases, leaving 8 bases between them. The CDR3 runs to 12 residues. The germline CDR1 and CDR2 sequences are MNHEY and SVGAGI. The CDR3 loop is CASRASAYEQYF. The DNA for the CDR3 is TGTGCCAGCAGGGCCTCCGCCTACGAGCAGTACTTC.

The chain recombines TRBV7-9 with TRBJ1-4; 7 nucleotides match TRBD1. The CDR3 has 13 residues. V lost 7 bases to trimming and J lost 6 bases; unmatched junction nucleotides: 5. Germline CDR1 SEHNR, CDR2 FQNEAQ (reference sequence). CDR3 in amino acids: CASTGTAYEKLFF. The CDR3, as DNA: TGTGCCAGCACCGGGACAGCTTATGAAAAACTGTTTTTT.

This clone was recorded a few times. The V call is TRBV23-1, the J call TRBJ2-7, with D possibly matching TRBD2 (5 bases). TRBV23-1 qualifies as an ORF whose function is uncertain. The CDR3 contains 10 residues. V lost 11 bases to trimming and J lost 4 bases, with 9 bases between them. This CDR3 reads CASSGYEQYF. In DNA form, the CDR3 reads TGCGCCTCCTCGGGGTACGAGCAGTACTTC.